The 27 T cell receptor beta chains below were found in one sample sequenced in a study of CD8 T cells in ankylosing spondylitis. TCRdb reprocessed the 5' RACE reads via MiXCR and lists one record per CDR3 protein. The sample has tens of thousands of distinct CDR3 sequences; 25% to 35% are singletons. What was sequenced was blood, either unsorted or a sorted T cell fraction (not recorded which). These receptors were taken from a male donor with ankylosing spondylitis or in good health (not recorded which).

By sample share, this clonotype is medium-sized. The V gene is TRBV5-1, the J gene TRBJ1-1, with a tentative D call TRBD1 (5 bases). The CDR3 is 13 residues long. The ends were cut back, 0 bases at V and 5 bases at J, with 8 bases in the middle. Germline V gene lookup returns CDR1 SGHRS and CDR2 YFSETQ. In nucleotides, the CDR3 is TGCGCCAGCAGCTTGGGGGGGTGGACTGAAGCTTTCTTT. Its protein is CASSLGGWTEAFF. Complete variable domain (other parts from reference TRBV5-1 and TRBJ1-1): KAGVTQTPRYLIKTRGQQVTLSCSPISGHRSVSWYQQTPGQGLQFLFEYFSETQRNKGNFPGRFSGRQFSNSRSEMNVSTLELGDSALYLCASSLGGWTEAFFGQGTRLTVV.

J is TRBJ2-3 and V is TRBV7-3; 7 positions agree with TRBD2. CDR3 length equals 15 residues. The V gene's germline CDR1 is SGHTA and CDR2 FQGTGA. Germline trimming cut 6 bases from V and 1 base from J; bases unmatched to any gene: 7. The CDR3 is CASSPLAGGTDTQYF. The CDR3, as DNA: TGTGCCAGCAGTCCACTGGCGGGAGGCACAGATACGCAGTATTTT.

The V and J genes are TRBV5-1 and TRBJ2-3; D might be TRBD1 (5 bases). There are 14 residues in the CDR3. Between the trimmed V and J ends, which lost 5 bases and 3 bases, there was a span of 13 bases. CDR1 SGHRS and CDR2 YFSETQ come from the germline V gene. CDR3 nucleotides: TGCGCCAGCAGGGACATGCCGAGTACAGATACGCAGTATTTT. This translates into CASRDMPSTDTQYF.

The chain is built from TRBV5-1 and TRBJ1-3; no reliable D call. The germline V and J ends were trimmed by 1 base and 0 bases, with 8 bases remaining between them. This CDR3 is built from 15 residues. Germline values: CDR1 SGHRS, CDR2 YFSETQ. The DNA of the CDR3 is TGCGCCAGCAGCTTGAGCAGGAACTCTGGAAACACCATATATTTT. It encodes CASSLSRNSGNTIYF.

The chain is built from TRBV11-2 and TRBJ2-1, with 7 bases fitting TRBD2. This CDR3 is 15 amino acids long. CDR1 is SGHAT, CDR2 FQNNGV, per germline. With V trimmed by 2 bases and J by 0 bases, 1 base remained unmatched. The CDR3 nucleotides read TGTGCCAGCAGCTTAAGCGGGGACTCCTACAATGAGCAGTTCTTC. Amino acid sequence: CASSLSGDSYNEQFF.

This clonotype appeared a few times. The chain combines TRBV5-1 with TRBJ1-4; D not certain. The V gene's germline CDR1 is SGHRS and CDR2 YFSETQ. The ends were cut back, 0 bases at V and 5 bases at J, with 8 bases in the middle. The CDR3 has 14 residues. The CDR3 coding sequence is TGCGCCAGCAGCTTGGAGGTACCCAATGAAAAACTGTTTTTT. Translating gives CASSLEVPNEKLFF.

This clonotype was counted only a few times. The gene calls are TRBV5-1 and TRBJ2-7; 13 nucleotides line up with TRBD2. Germline V CDR1 and CDR2: SGHRS, YFSETQ. J gave up 5 bases and V 4 bases, and 6 bases lay outside the gene matches. This CDR3 is 15 amino acids long. This CDR3 reads CASSAGLAGVDEQYF. The CDR3 DNA is TGCGCCAGCAGCGCAGGACTAGCGGGAGTTGACGAGCAGTACTTC.

The V gene is TRBV13, the J gene TRBJ2-2; the match to TRBD1 covers 7 bases. Germline-derived CDR1 and CDR2 are PRHDT and FYEKMQ (reference sequence). The CDR3 loop spans 15 amino acids. The J segment lost 6 bases and the V segment lost 6 bases, leaving 10 bases of the junction unmatched. In DNA, the CDR3 is TGTGCCAGCAGTCTACAGGGGCCTCTCGCCGGGGAGCTGTTTTTT. As protein: CASSLQGPLAGELFF.

Only a few counts were recorded for this clonotype. The chain couples TRBV27 to TRBJ1-4, with D hard to call. There are 13 residues in the CDR3. V lost 10 bases and J 10 bases, leaving 19 bases between the germline ends. Germline V lookup: CDR1 MNHEY, CDR2 SMNVEV (reference sequence). In DNA form, the CDR3 reads TGTGCCACCTCGGTAGGGCCAAGCGGAAAACTGTTTTTT. This translates into CATSVGPSGKLFF. The complete variable domain, with remaining parts taken from reference TRBV27 and TRBJ1-4, reads EAQVTQNPRYLITVTGKKLTVTCSQNMNHEYMSWYRQDPGLGLRQIYYSMNVEVTDKGDVPEGYKVSRKEKRNFPLILESPSPNQTSLYFCATSVGPSGKLFFGSGTQLSVL.

This chain uses TRBV7-9 with TRBJ1-1; D gene ambiguous. Germline V gene sequence: CDR1 SEHNR, CDR2 FQNEAQ (reference sequence). Trimming left V 1 base short and J 7 bases short, with 7 bases between. This CDR3 comprises 12 residues. In DNA form, the CDR3 reads TGTGCCAGCAGCTTAGACAACCTTGAAGCTTTCTTT. This gives the protein CASSLDNLEAFF. The full variable domain, its missing parts supplied by reference TRBV7-9 and TRBJ1-1, is DTGVSQNPRHKITKRGQNVTFRCDPISEHNRLYWYRQTLGQGPEFLTYFQNEAQLEKSRLLSDRFSAERPKGSFSTLEIQRTEQGDSAMYLCASSLDNLEAFFGQGTRLTVV.

The CDR3 DNA reads TGTGCCAGCAGCCCCAACGATCGGGGCTACACCTTC. Its translation is CASSPNDRGYTF. The chain joins TRBV5-6 to TRBJ1-2; D not certain. The CDR3 length is 12 residues. The V end was cut by 4 bases, the J end by 8 bases, with 12 bases between. Per germline, CDR1 SGHDT and CDR2 YYEEEE.

Comments on this clonotype: Because the CDR3 is missing its conserved closing phenylalanine or tryptophan, this is likely a read error. No DNA is shown, since the ends of the CDR3 on it are uncertain; the CDR3 is the one TCRdb lists. This chain links TRBV5-1 with TRBJ2-1. Per germline, CDR1 SGHRS and CDR2 YFSETQ. The CDR3 contains 8 residues when both ends are counted. The CDR3 loop is CASSLGHL.

This clonotype was counted between two and nine times. The chain joins TRBV27 to TRBJ1-6; TRBD1 agrees at 9 bases. The length of the CDR3 is 15 residues. Losses at the gene ends were 6 bases for V and 13 bases for J; bases not matched to a gene: 13. The germline V gene has CDR1 MNHEY and CDR2 SMNVEV (reference sequence). The CDR3 spells CASRVSGTGGAPLHF. Written as DNA, the CDR3 is TGTGCCAGCAGGGTCTCGGGAACAGGGGGCGCTCCCCTCCACTTT.

The rearrangement links TRBV5-6 to TRBJ2-1; TRBD2 agrees at 8 bases. This CDR3 region has 16 residues. V was clipped by 4 bases and J by 4 bases; unmatched bases: 10. CDR1 and CDR2 from the germline V gene are SGHDT and YYEEEE. The CDR3 sequence is CASSLELSGSYNEQFF. As DNA, the CDR3 is TGTGCCAGCAGCCTGGAGTTGAGCGGGAGTTACAATGAGCAGTTCTTC.

This clonotype was observed a few times. The V and J genes are TRBV12-3 or TRBV12-4 and TRBJ1-5; 8 nucleotides agree with TRBD1. The V segment lost 4 bases and the J segment 3 bases; nucleotides outside the gene matches: 2. The CDR3 consists of 14 residues. The DNA of the CDR3 is TGTGCCAGCAGTTCACAGGGGGACAATCAGCCCCAGCATTTT. Translating it yields CASSSQGDNQPQHF.

This clonotype was seen a handful of times. This rearrangement joins TRBV6-2 or TRBV6-3 to TRBJ2-7; tentatively, D is TRBD1 (6 bases). Germline-derived CDR1 and CDR2 are MNHEY and SVGEGT. Trimming took off 6 bases at V and 7 bases at J, with 19 bases between the two ends. The CDR3 contains 14 residues. The CDR3 loop reads CASRPGTSSGEQYF. CDR3 sequence (DNA): TGTGCCAGCAGACCCGGGACATCTTCGGGAGAGCAGTACTTC.

The gene calls are TRBV5-6 and TRBJ2-5, with 13 bases identical to TRBD2. The CDR3 length is 16 residues. The germline V gene has CDR1 SGHDT and CDR2 YYEEEE. With V trimmed by 0 bases and J by 5 bases, 4 bases remained unmatched. The CDR3 coding sequence is TGTGCCAGCAGCTTGGCCGGGACTAGCGGGACGGAGACCCAGTACTTC. Translated, it gives CASSLAGTSGTETQYF.

The rearrangement uses TRBV7-6 and TRBJ2-2; 13 bases are shared with TRBD2. The CDR3 has 16 amino acids. Germline CDR1 reads SGHVS; CDR2 reads FNYEAQ. The trim removed 5 bases at V and 5 bases at J, leaving 5 bases unmatched. Here the CDR3 reads CASSIRTSGRTGELFF. The CDR3, as DNA: TGTGCCAGCAGCATCCGGACTAGCGGGAGAACCGGGGAGCTGTTTTTT.

This clonotype appeared many times. The gene calls are TRBV18 and TRBJ2-7; weak D call: TRBD2 (6 bases). V lost 2 bases and J lost 5, with 13 bases in between. Germline loops: CDR1 KGHSH, CDR2 LQKENI. The CDR3 has 14 amino acids. In DNA form, the CDR3 reads TGTGCCAGCTCACCATCGGGGAGGTTCCACGAGCAGTACGTC. The encoded protein is CASSPSGRFHEQYV.

CDR3 coding DNA: TGCAGCGTAGGGATGAACACTGAAGCTTTCTTT. Translation gives CSVGMNTEAFF. The chain joins TRBV29-1 to TRBJ1-1, with unresolved D. Germline CDR1 SQVTM, CDR2 ANQGSEA. V was clipped by 6 bases and J by 0 bases, with 5 bases between them. This CDR3 spans 11 amino acids.

In this sample, this clonotype turned up a few times. This chain connects TRBV7-9 to TRBJ1-1; 9 positions match TRBD1. Per the germline V gene, CDR1 is SEHNR and CDR2 is FQNEAQ (reference sequence). This CDR3 has 13 amino acids. Trimming at V came to 4 bases and at J to 8 bases, leaving 5 bases not matched to a gene. CDR3 DNA: TGTGCCAGCAGCTCATCGGACAGGGGAGAAGCTTTCTTT. Translated: CASSSSDRGEAFF.

The chain uses TRBV20-1 and TRBJ1-6; D possibly corresponds to TRBD1 (5 bases). V was trimmed by 3 bases and J by 4 bases, leaving 7 bases between them. CDR3 length: 13 residues. The germline V gene has CDR1 DFQATT and CDR2 SNEGSKA (reference sequence). CDR3 nucleotides: TGCAGTGCTAGTCGGGGGTATAATTCACCCCTCCACTTT. This codes for CSASRGYNSPLHF.

This clonotype was seen at least ten times. The V gene is TRBV29-1, the J gene TRBJ1-1, with 10 bases lining up with TRBD1. Germline lookup yields CDR1 SQVTM and CDR2 ANQGSEA. The CDR3 extends over 13 amino acids. The CDR3 region is CSLGTGESTEAFF. CDR3 coding DNA: TGCAGTCTCGGGACAGGGGAGAGCACTGAAGCTTTCTTT.

The table lists this clonotype with a few counts. The chain combines TRBV20-1 with TRBJ1-5; D is undetermined. In germline, CDR1 is DFQATT, CDR2 SNEGSKA (reference sequence). The CDR3 spans 15 residues. V was clipped by 6 bases and J by 0 bases, with 15 bases between them. CDR3 residues: CSAHLSGYSNQPQHF. CDR3 in DNA: TGCAGTGCGCATTTATCGGGGTATAGCAATCAGCCCCAGCATTTT.

The chain uses TRBV27 and TRBJ2-2, with 12 bases identical to TRBD1. The V gene's germline CDR1 is MNHEY and CDR2 SMNVEV (reference sequence). The CDR3 loop spans 16 amino acids. Trimming took 7 bases from V and 4 from J; bases not matched to a gene: 7. CDR3 sequence: CASTITGQGATGELFF. In DNA form, the CDR3 reads TGTGCCAGCACCATTACGGGACAGGGGGCCACCGGGGAGCTGTTTTTT.

This chain uses TRBV6-1 with TRBJ2-3; D uncertain. Trimming took 6 bases from V and 6 from J, leaving 16 bases between them. The CDR3 contains 14 residues. Germline CDR1 MNHNS, CDR2 SASEGT. The CDR3 spells CASSSRRSADTQYF. CDR3 DNA: TGTGCCAGCAGCTCCCGCAGAAGCGCGGATACGCAGTATTTT.

This clonotype was recorded a few times. V and J are TRBV30 and TRBJ1-5; 9 bases map to TRBD1. Germline CDR1 reads GTSNPN; CDR2 reads SVGIG (reference sequence). This CDR3 contains 14 residues. Unmatched junction bases numbered 6, after V lost 3 bases and J lost 6 bases. CDR3 sequence (DNA): TGTGCCTGGAGCACAGGGGGCGCGGGTCAGCCCCAGCATTTT. It encodes CAWSTGGAGQPQHF.